A selection of T cell receptor beta chains follows, all from one sample in a study of response to subunit inactivated influenza vaccine. TCRdb fed the RT-PCR reads into MiXCR, producing one record per CDR3 protein. The sample gives over 650,000 distinct CDR3 sequences, roughly 18% of which show up once; roughly 10% is in the top ten. This specimen was PBMCs from blood, taken about 5 days after vaccination. Source of these receptors: a middle-aged man who received an inactivated influenza vaccine. The CDR3 runs from the conserved cysteine through the conserved F or W. The D gene is left open where the match is weak. Rows may omit the clone size; those that give it use once, few, many or a size class.

DNA: TGTGCCAGCAGCTTAGCGGCCCCCACTAGCACAGATACGCAGTATTTT; CDR3: CASSLAAPTSTDTQYF; J: TRBJ2-3; D: .; V: TRBV7-9; size: few
DNA: TGTGCCAGCAGTTACTCGGCAGATCAAGAGACCCAGTACTTC; CDR3: CASSYSADQETQYF; J: TRBJ2-5; D: .; V: TRBV6-2/TRBV6-3; size: many
DNA: TGCGCCAGCAGCTCGACAGGGTTTGGCACTGAAGCTTTCTTT; CDR3: CASSSTGFGTEAFF; J: TRBJ1-1; D: TRBD1; V: TRBV5-1; size: .
DNA: TGCGCCAGCAGCCAAGTTAATAGCAATCAGCCCCAGCATTTT; CDR3: CASSQVNSNQPQHF; J: TRBJ1-5; D: .; V: TRBV4-3; size: .
DNA: TGTGCCAGCAGCTTAGCGGACCTACAAGAGACCCAGTACTTC; CDR3: CASSLADLQETQYF; J: TRBJ2-5; D: .; V: TRBV7-2; size: .
DNA: TGTGCCAGCAGAGGGACAGGGGGAGGCTACGAGCAGTACTTC; CDR3: CASRGTGGGYEQYF; J: TRBJ2-7; D: TRBD1; V: TRBV12-3/TRBV12-4; size: many
DNA: TGTGCCAGCAGTTTGTCGGGGCTCAATCAGCCCCAGCATTTT; CDR3: CASSLSGLNQPQHF; J: TRBJ1-5; D: .; V: TRBV12-3/TRBV12-4; size: few
DNA: TGCGCCAGCAGCCACTCGATTGACTATGGCTACACCTTC; CDR3: CASSHSIDYGYTF; J: TRBJ1-2; D: .; V: TRBV4-3; size: .
DNA: TGCTGTGCTAGAGACTCGACAGGGAAAAACACCGGGGAGCTGTTTTTT; CDR3: CCARDSTGKNTGELFF; J: TRBJ2-2; D: TRBD1; V: TRBV20-1; size: .
DNA: TGCAGCGTTGGCGGCCAGGGATCGACTAGCGGGGGAGATACGCAGTATTTT; CDR3: CSVGGQGSTSGGDTQYF; J: TRBJ2-3; D: TRBD2; V: TRBV29-1; size: few
DNA: TGTGCCAGCAGCTCCCTTCCGGGACAAAGCACAGATACGCAGTATTTT; CDR3: CASSSLPGQSTDTQYF; J: TRBJ2-3; D: .; V: TRBV7-2; size: many
DNA: TGCGCCAGCAGTCCACTAGCGGTGAACACCGGGGAGCTGTTTTTT; CDR3: CASSPLAVNTGELFF; J: TRBJ2-2; D: TRBD2; V: TRBV5-1; size: .
DNA: TGCAGTGCTAGTCCTTGGGGAAATCAGCCCCAGCATTTT; CDR3: CSASPWGNQPQHF; J: TRBJ1-5; D: .; V: TRBV20-1; size: many
DNA: TGTGCCAGCAGCCAAGTACGGGGAACCCTCACAGATACGCAGTATTTT; CDR3: CASSQVRGTLTDTQYF; J: TRBJ2-3; D: .; V: TRBV3-1; size: few
DNA: TGTGCCACCAGTGACTCCGGGACTAGGGGGTCCGATGAGCAGTTCTTC; CDR3: CATSDSGTRGSDEQFF; J: TRBJ2-1; D: TRBD2; V: TRBV24-1; size: many
DNA: TGTGCCAGCAGCTTAATGTTGAACACTGAAGCTTTCTTT; CDR3: CASSLMLNTEAFF; J: TRBJ1-1; D: .; V: TRBV7-9; size: few
DNA: TGTGCCAGCAGCTTGAAGACAGGGGGCGCCGAGCAGTACTTC; CDR3: CASSLKTGGAEQYF; J: TRBJ2-7; D: TRBD1; V: TRBV7-2; size: few
DNA: TGTGCCAGCAGTTGGGCAAGCACCGGGGAGCTGTTTTTT; CDR3: CASSWASTGELFF; J: TRBJ2-2; D: .; V: TRBV12-3/TRBV12-4; size: few
DNA: TGTGCCAGCAGTGAAGCCCCGGGGGGGACCCAGTACTTC; CDR3: CASSEAPGGTQYF; J: TRBJ2-5; D: TRBD2; V: TRBV6-1; size: .
DNA: TGTGCCAGCAGTTTATGGGGGCGCCGCGGGAACACTGAAGCTTTCTTT; CDR3: CASSLWGRRGNTEAFF; J: TRBJ1-1; D: .; V: TRBV28; size: .
DNA: TGTGCCAGCAGCTTAGCCTCCAACGAGCAGTACTTC; CDR3: CASSLASNEQYF; J: TRBJ2-7; D: .; V: TRBV7-2; size: many
DNA: TGTGCCATCAGAGCGGGACTAGCGCCAGATACGCAGTATTTT; CDR3: CAIRAGLAPDTQYF; J: TRBJ2-3; D: TRBD2; V: TRBV10-3; size: .
DNA: TGTGCCAGCAGAGGACTAGCGGCAAGCTCCTACAATGAGCAGTTCTTC; CDR3: CASRGLAASSYNEQFF; J: TRBJ2-1; D: TRBD2; V: TRBV27; size: .
DNA: TGTGCCAGCTCACCACCGATGGGACAGGGTACATCGGGCGAGCAGTACTTC; CDR3: CASSPPMGQGTSGEQYF; J: TRBJ2-7; D: TRBD1; V: TRBV18; size: few
DNA: TGTGCCAGCAGCTTCAACGCGGGACTCCAAGAGACCCAGTACTTC; CDR3: CASSFNAGLQETQYF; J: TRBJ2-5; D: .; V: TRBV7-2; size: .
DNA: TGCAGCGTTCACTCTAGCGAGAGCTACGAGCAGTACTTC; CDR3: CSVHSSESYEQYF; J: TRBJ2-7; D: .; V: TRBV29-1; size: few
DNA: TGTGCCAGCAGTTCTACAGGGAACTCGGGATCCGAGCAGTACTTC; CDR3: CASSSTGNSGSEQYF; J: TRBJ2-7; D: .; V: TRBV6-2/TRBV6-3; size: .
DNA: TGTGCCATCAGTTCCGACGGGACAATCTCTGGCTACACCTTC; CDR3: CAISSDGTISGYTF; J: TRBJ1-2; D: .; V: TRBV10-3; size: .
DNA: TGCAGTGCTGAGGGACATCTTTCAAGGGGGACTGAAGCTTTCTTT; CDR3: CSAEGHLSRGTEAFF; J: TRBJ1-1; D: .; V: TRBV20-1; size: .
DNA: TGTGCCAGCAGTCCCTGGACTAGCGGGAACTACGAGCAGTACTTC; CDR3: CASSPWTSGNYEQYF; J: TRBJ2-7; D: TRBD2; V: TRBV28; size: .
DNA: TGTGCCAGCAGCTTAGAGGGGCGGCGGAATGAGCAGTTCTTC; CDR3: CASSLEGRRNEQFF; J: TRBJ2-1; D: .; V: TRBV7-9; size: few
DNA: TGCGCCAGCAGTATCACAGCGAACACCGGGGAGCTGTTTTTT; CDR3: CASSITANTGELFF; J: TRBJ2-2; D: .; V: TRBV10-1; size: .
DNA: TGTGCCAGCACCACCGTCCTGGGGAATAGCAATCAGCCCCAGCATTTT; CDR3: CASTTVLGNSNQPQHF; J: TRBJ1-5; D: .; V: TRBV12-3/TRBV12-4; size: few
DNA: TGCGCCAGCAGCTTGATGACCCTCGGGGATGAGCAGTTCTTC; CDR3: CASSLMTLGDEQFF; J: TRBJ2-1; D: .; V: TRBV5-1; size: few
DNA: TGCAGCGTTGAGGAGGGACAGGCGAACACTGAAGCTTTCTTT; CDR3: CSVEEGQANTEAFF; J: TRBJ1-1; D: TRBD1; V: TRBV29-1; size: few
DNA: TGTGCCAGCAGCAACGACAGGCGCTATGGCTACACCTTC; CDR3: CASSNDRRYGYTF; J: TRBJ1-2; D: .; V: TRBV7-2; size: few
DNA: TGTGCCAGCAGCAAGGCAGGGATCTACGAGCAGTACTTC; CDR3: CASSKAGIYEQYF; J: TRBJ2-7; D: .; V: TRBV7-2; size: .
DNA: TGTGCCAGCAGCCAAGACAGGGCAGGCGGTGGCTACACCTTC; CDR3: CASSQDRAGGGYTF; J: TRBJ1-2; D: .; V: TRBV4-2; size: .
DNA: TGCAGCGTTGAACGGGGTGGCACAGATACGCAGTATTTT; CDR3: CSVERGGTDTQYF; J: TRBJ2-3; D: .; V: TRBV29-1; size: many
DNA: TGCAGTGCAACGTGGACTAGCGGGGACACCTACGAGCAGTACTTC; CDR3: CSATWTSGDTYEQYF; J: TRBJ2-7; D: TRBD2; V: TRBV20-1; size: few
DNA: TGCGCCAGCAGCCGACAGGGACTAGCGGGGGGCTACGAGCAGTACTTC; CDR3: CASSRQGLAGGYEQYF; J: TRBJ2-7; D: TRBD2; V: TRBV4-3; size: .
DNA: TGTGCCAGCAGCTTAGGGGATCCGGTCTGGGAAAGTTTAAGCAATCAGCCCCAGCATTTT; CDR3: CASSLGDPVWESLSNQPQHF; J: TRBJ1-5; D: .; V: TRBV11-1; size: many
DNA: TGTGCCAGCAGTGGGGGGAGGACTGAAGCTTTCTTT; CDR3: CASSGGRTEAFF; J: TRBJ1-1; D: .; V: TRBV28; size: many
DNA: TGCAGTGCTAGAGCCTGGGACAGGGGGTTGACTGAAGCTTTCTTT; CDR3: CSARAWDRGLTEAFF; J: TRBJ1-1; D: TRBD1; V: TRBV20-1; size: .
DNA: TGCGCCAGCAGCCCCCTTATCGGGGGACAGGTGGGCAATGAGCAGTTCTTC; CDR3: CASSPLIGGQVGNEQFF; J: TRBJ2-1; D: TRBD1; V: TRBV4-3; size: few
DNA: TGTGCCAGCAGCTTAGGTGGGGGCGGCGGCACTGAAGCTTTCTTT; CDR3: CASSLGGGGGTEAFF; J: TRBJ1-1; D: .; V: TRBV7-9; size: few
DNA: TGTGCCAGCAGCCAAGGGTCTCCCACTAGGGTCGGGGAGCTGTTTTTT; CDR3: CASSQGSPTRVGELFF; J: TRBJ2-2; D: .; V: TRBV4-2; size: .
DNA: TGTGCCAGCCGATTCGGCGGACTCCTGGATACGCAGTATTTT; CDR3: CASRFGGLLDTQYF; J: TRBJ2-3; D: .; V: TRBV6-1; size: few